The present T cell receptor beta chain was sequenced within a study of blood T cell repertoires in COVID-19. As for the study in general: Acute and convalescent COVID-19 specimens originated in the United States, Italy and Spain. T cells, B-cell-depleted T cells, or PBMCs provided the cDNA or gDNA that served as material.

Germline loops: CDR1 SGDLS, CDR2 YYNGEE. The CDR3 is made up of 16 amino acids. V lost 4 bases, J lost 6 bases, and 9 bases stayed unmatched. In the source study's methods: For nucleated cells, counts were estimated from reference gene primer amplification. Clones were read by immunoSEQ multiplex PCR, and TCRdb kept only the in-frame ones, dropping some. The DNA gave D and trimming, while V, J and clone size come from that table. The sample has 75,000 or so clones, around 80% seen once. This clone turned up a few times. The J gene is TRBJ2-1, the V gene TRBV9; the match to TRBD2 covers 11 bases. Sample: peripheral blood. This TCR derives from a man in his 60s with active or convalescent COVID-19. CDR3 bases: TGTGCCAGCAGCCCGGGGTTACTAGCGGGGGTCAATGAGCAGTTCTTC. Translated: CASSPGLLAGVNEQFF.